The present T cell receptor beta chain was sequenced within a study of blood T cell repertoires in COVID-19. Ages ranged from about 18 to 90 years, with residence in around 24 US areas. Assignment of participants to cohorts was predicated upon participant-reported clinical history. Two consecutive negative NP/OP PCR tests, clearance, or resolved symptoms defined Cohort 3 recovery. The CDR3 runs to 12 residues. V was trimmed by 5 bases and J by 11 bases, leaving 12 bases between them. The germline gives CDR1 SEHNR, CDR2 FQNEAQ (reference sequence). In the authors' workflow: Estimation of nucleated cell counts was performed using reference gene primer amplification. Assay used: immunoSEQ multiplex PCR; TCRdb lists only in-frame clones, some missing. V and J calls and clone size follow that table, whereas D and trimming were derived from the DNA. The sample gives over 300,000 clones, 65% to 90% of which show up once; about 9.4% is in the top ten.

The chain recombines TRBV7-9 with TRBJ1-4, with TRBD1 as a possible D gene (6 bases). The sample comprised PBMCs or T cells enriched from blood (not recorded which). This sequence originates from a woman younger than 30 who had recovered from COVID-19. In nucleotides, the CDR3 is TGTGCCAGCAGCCCCACAGGGCATAAACTGTTTTTT. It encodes CASSPTGHKLFF. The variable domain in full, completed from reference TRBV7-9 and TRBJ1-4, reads DTGVSQNPRHKITKRGQNVTFRCDPISEHNRLYWYRQTLGQGPEFLTYFQNEAQLEKSRLLSDRFSAERPKGSFSTLEIQRTEQGDSAMYLCASSPTGHKLFFGSGTQLSVL.